The T cell receptor (beta chain) under discussion was sequenced for a study of T cell repertoires in cytomegalovirus infection. Study as a whole: Through public TCR beta signatures, both CMV infection and matching HLA type were indicated. Points from the study as a whole: What dominated the ex vivo response were HLA-C-restricted CMV-specific TCR beta clonotypes.

About this clonotype: Its target is unknown.

MiXCR, run by TCRdb on the reads, gives a single entry per CDR3 protein. The sample has some 400,000 distinct CDR3 sequences; 18% are singletons. The CDR3 is 14 residues long. Deletions cut 0 bases from V and 2 bases from J, with 10 bases between. Germline CDR1 and CDR2: DFQATT and SNEGSKA (reference sequence). This chain connects TRBV20-1 to TRBJ2-5; maybe TRBD2 (6 bases). Sequencing was performed on PBMCs. The sequence was obtained from a human donor in good health (CMV status not recorded). Some clones in this sample may be carry-over from other donors' samples. The CDR3 DNA is TGCAGTGCTAGAGATGGGGCGGGGCAAGAGACCCAGTACTTC. Its translation: CSARDGAGQETQYF.